Listed here are 24 T cell receptor beta chains from one sample, sequenced in a study of cytomegalovirus exposure and HLA in healthy donors (TCRdb year 2017). Library generation was performed with the immunoSEQ multiplex PCR assay. TCRdb limited this immuneACCESS table to in-frame rearrangements with V and J called. A share of clones is missing; checked studies link under half to unresolved V genes, and the rest is unexplained. For this sample the table gives 200,000 or so clones, of which 75% to 95% were detected only once. 0.85% to 1.2% of the sample goes to the ten largest clones. The sample consisted of PBMCs. All receptors derive from a woman aged 18-30 years in good health and CMV-seronegative.

The V and J genes are TRBV28 and TRBJ1-5; no clear D gene. The ends were cut back, 2 bases at V and 3 bases at J, with 8 bases in the middle. CDR3 length: 14 residues. CDR1 and CDR2 from the germline V gene are MDHEN and SYDVKM. CDR3 DNA sequence: TGTGCCAGCAGTTTAGGCAACCCCAATCAGCCCCAGCATTTT. Amino acid sequence: CASSLGNPNQPQHF.

The chain employs TRBV2 and TRBJ1-1, with D unclear. Trimming pared 5 bases from V and 5 bases from J, leaving 18 bases between. Germline CDR1 is SNHLY and CDR2 is FYNNEI. This CDR3 is built from 15 residues. CDR3 DNA sequence: TGTGCCAGCAGTTCGGCACCCAGTCCGGGGACTGAAGCTTTCTTT. It yields the protein CASSSAPSPGTEAFF.

The V gene is TRBV30, the J gene TRBJ2-4, with 9 bases fitting TRBD1. V shed 4 bases, J shed 9 bases, and the junction held 10 bases outside the gene matches. The CDR3 is made up of 14 amino acids. Germline V lookup: CDR1 GTSNPN, CDR2 SVGIG (reference sequence). The CDR3 reads CAWTLGTGSTIQYF. DNA for the CDR3: TGTGCCTGGACCCTCGGGACAGGGTCCACCATTCAGTACTTC. The full variable domain, completed using reference TRBV30 and TRBJ2-4, is SQTIHQWPATLVQPVGSPLSLECTVEGTSNPNLYWYRQAAGRGLQLLFYSVGIGQISSEVPQNLSASRPQDRQFILSSKKLLLSDSGFYLCAWTLGTGSTIQYFGAGTRLSVL.

The chain carries TRBV15 and TRBJ2-3, with D perhaps matching TRBD2 (6 bases). Germline values: CDR1 LNHNV, CDR2 YYDKDF (reference sequence). This CDR3 is built from 14 residues. Trimming left V 5 bases short and J 0 bases short, with 9 bases between. CDR3 DNA: TGTGCCACCAGCCCGGGGGACAGCACAGATACGCAGTATTTT. Its translation: CATSPGDSTDTQYF.

The genes are TRBV4-1 and TRBJ2-5, with 9 bases that match TRBD2. CDR1 MGHRA and CDR2 YSYEKL come from the germline V gene. CDR3 length equals 16 residues. The V and J ends lost 6 bases and 4 bases, in that order; junction bases with no gene match: 12. As DNA, the CDR3 is TGCGCCAGCAGTTCCCTTCCGGGACTAGCATTAGAGACCCAGTACTTC. This codes for CASSSLPGLALETQYF.

This chain links TRBV12-5 with TRBJ2-7; D possibly corresponds to TRBD2 (6 bases). Germline loops: CDR1 LGHNT, CDR2 FRNRAP. Trimming stripped 0 bases from V and 0 bases from J, with 18 bases between. This CDR3 has 18 amino acids. The CDR3 coding sequence is TGTGCTAGTGGTTTGGTACTTGGGGGGAGTCAATACTCCTACGAGCAGTACTTC. Its protein product is CASGLVLGGSQYSYEQYF.

This chain uses TRBV5-8 with TRBJ2-7; TRBD2 is a possible D gene (5 bases). Germline V gene sequence: CDR1 SGHTS, CDR2 YDEGEE. The length of the CDR3 is 15 residues. V shed 0 bases and J shed 2 bases, with 12 bases lying between them. CDR3 coding DNA: TGTGCCAGCAGCTTGGCCGGCGGGCCCGCCTACGAGCAGTACTTC. Amino acid sequence: CASSLAGGPAYEQYF. The entire variable domain, with the rest obtained from reference TRBV5-8 and TRBJ2-7, is as follows: EAGVTQSPTHLIKTRGQQATLRCSPISGHTSVYWYQQALGLGLQFLLWYDEGEERNRGNFPPRFSGRQFPNYSSELNVNALELEDSALYLCASSLAGGPAYEQYFGPGTRLTVT.

This clone was counted between two and nine times. The chain combines TRBV28 with TRBJ1-1, with 7 bases fitting TRBD1. The CDR3 covers 14 residues. The germline V gene has CDR1 MDHEN and CDR2 SYDVKM. The trim removed 5 bases at V and 6 bases at J, leaving 9 bases unmatched. The CDR3 spells CASSPGDREAEAFF. The CDR3 coding sequence is TGTGCCAGCAGTCCCGGCGACAGGGAGGCTGAAGCTTTCTTT.

The V gene is TRBV9, the J gene TRBJ2-7; TRBD2 matches 12 bases. The germline gives CDR1 SGDLS, CDR2 YYNGEE. The V gene end was trimmed by 2 bases and the J gene end by 5 bases; junction bases not matched to a gene: 11. The CDR3 contains 17 residues. The CDR3 coding sequence is TGTGCCAGCAGCGTGGGTCCCCCGACTAGCGGGGGAAACGAGCAGTACTTC. Its translation: CASSVGPPTSGGNEQYF.

Concerning this clone: At the DNA level, this CDR3 is encoded by other sequences in the same sample as well. V is TRBV5-1 and J is TRBJ2-7; 11 nucleotides align to TRBD1. Germline V lookup: CDR1 SGHRS, CDR2 YFSETQ. V lost 4 bases and J lost 2; bases outside the gene matches: 5. The CDR3 has 15 amino acids. The CDR3: CASSLPGQGAYEQYF. As DNA, the CDR3 is TGCGCCAGCAGCCTCCCGGGACAGGGGGCCTACGAGCAGTACTTC.

This clone was seen only once. DNA for the CDR3: TGTGCCAGCAGCTTAGTAGCTAGCGGGAGGGCCAATGAGCAGTTCTTC. Its translation: CASSLVASGRANEQFF. The chain carries TRBV11-3 and TRBJ2-1; 12 bases align to TRBD2. V dropped 1 base and J dropped 6; count of bases not matched to a gene: 4. CDR1 and CDR2 from the germline V gene are SGHNT and YENEEA. This CDR3 contains 16 residues.

This clone was seen just once. This chain uses TRBV6-1 with TRBJ2-3; 10 bases agree with TRBD1. Trimming at V came to 4 bases and at J to 6 bases, leaving 7 bases not matched to a gene. There are 15 residues in the CDR3. Germline CDR1 is MNHNS and CDR2 is SASEGT. The CDR3 sequence is CASSVGQGLGDTQYF. CDR3 DNA sequence: TGTGCCAGCAGTGTGGGACAGGGGCTAGGGGATACGCAGTATTTT.

CDR3 bases: TGTGCCAGCAGCGAGGGACTAGCGGGAATCCACGAGCAGTTCTTC. Its protein is CASSEGLAGIHEQFF. The chain joins TRBV7-9 to TRBJ2-1, with 13 bases that match TRBD2. The CDR3 covers 15 residues. J lost 10 bases, V lost 5 bases, and 8 bases had no gene match. Germline-derived CDR1 and CDR2 are SEHNR and FQNEAQ (reference sequence).

The chain has TRBV6-5 and TRBJ2-7; D unresolved. CDR1 and CDR2 (germline): MNHEY, SVGAGI. The V end was cut by 5 bases, the J end by 4 bases, with 6 bases between. The CDR3 sequence is 11 residues long. Here the CDR3 reads CASSTTYEQYF. In DNA form, the CDR3 reads TGTGCCAGCAGTACAACGTACGAGCAGTACTTC.

V is TRBV29-1 and J is TRBJ1-3; D gene unclear. The CDR3 is 14 residues long. CDR1 is SQVTM, CDR2 ANQGSEA, per germline. Trimming shortened V by 5 bases and J by 0 bases, and 11 bases separated the two germline ends. The CDR3 DNA reads as TGCAGCGTTCTAGGCACGAGCTCTGGAAACACCATATATTTT. Translating it yields CSVLGTSSGNTIYF.

The chain combines TRBV12-5 with TRBJ1-5, with TRBD1 as a possible D gene (5 bases). Per germline, CDR1 LGHNT and CDR2 FRNRAP. The V end was cut by 0 bases, the J end by 4 bases, with 10 bases between. CDR3 length equals 15 residues. The CDR3 DNA reads TGTGCTAGTGGTTTGGTACAGGCTGGAAATCAGCCCCAGCATTTT. Residues: CASGLVQAGNQPQHF.

The chain employs TRBV2 and TRBJ1-1, with 11 positions matching TRBD1. Germline V gene lookup returns CDR1 SNHLY and CDR2 FYNNEI. CDR3 length: 16 amino acids. The J segment lost 1 base and the V segment lost 5 bases, leaving 6 bases of the junction unmatched. The DNA for the CDR3 is TGTGCCAGCAGTTTCGGACAGGGGGCCCAGAACACTGAAGCTTTCTTT. This encodes CASSFGQGAQNTEAFF.

The chain joins TRBV5-6 to TRBJ2-3, with D possibly being TRBD2 (5 bases). The CDR3 has 15 amino acids. V dropped 0 bases and J dropped 3 bases, with 11 bases sitting between them. CDR1 is SGHDT and CDR2 is YYEEEE in the germline V gene. In DNA, the CDR3 is TGTGCCAGCAGCTTGGATCGGGGTGTGACAGATACGCAGTATTTT. This translates into CASSLDRGVTDTQYF.

This chain uses TRBV5-1 with TRBJ2-3; 7 nucleotides align to TRBD2. The germline V gene has CDR1 SGHRS and CDR2 YFSETQ. The trim removed 2 bases at V and 4 bases at J, leaving 4 bases unmatched. The CDR3 totals 14 residues. CDR3 coding DNA: TGCGCCAGCAGCTTTGGCGGGGGTCCAGATACGCAGTATTTT. The encoded protein is CASSFGGGPDTQYF.

The chain couples TRBV5-1 to TRBJ2-1, with 12 positions matching TRBD2. V trimming: 0 bases; J trimming: 4 bases; junction bases outside the gene matches: 11. CDR1 is SGHRS and CDR2 is YFSETQ in the germline V gene. The CDR3 sequence is 19 residues long. DNA for the CDR3: TGCGCCAGCAGCTTGGGTAAACTAGCGGGAGGAGCCGGTTACAATGAGCAGTTCTTC. Translating gives CASSLGKLAGGAGYNEQFF.

The CDR3 nucleotides are TGCGCCAGCAGCTCCGGGGACTCTGGAAACACCATATATTTT. It is translated as CASSSGDSGNTIYF. The V call is TRBV5-1, the J call TRBJ1-3; D gene uncertain. Germline CDR1 and CDR2: SGHRS and YFSETQ. V shed 3 bases and J shed 0 bases, with 7 bases lying between them. There are 14 residues in the CDR3.

Here the CDR3 DNA reads TGTGCCAGCAGTTTATCCCTACTCGGGATTGATCGAGATACGCAGTATTTT. Amino acids: CASSLSLLGIDRDTQYF. V gene TRBV27 combines with J gene TRBJ2-3; a weak D match, TRBD2 (5 bases). Deletions cut 0 bases from V and 5 bases from J, with 18 bases between. The CDR3 length is 17 residues. CDR1 is MNHEY, CDR2 SMNVEV, per germline (reference sequence).

The chain is built from TRBV7-9 and TRBJ1-1, with D possibly TRBD1 on 5 matching bases. V lost 2 bases, J lost 2 bases, and 12 bases lay in between. The CDR3 sequence is 15 residues long. Germline V CDR1 and CDR2: SEHNR, FQNEAQ (reference sequence). In DNA form, the CDR3 reads TGTGCCAGCAGCTTAAGGGTGACAGCCAACACTGAAGCTTTCTTT. Translating it yields CASSLRVTANTEAFF.

This chain links TRBV19 with TRBJ1-4, with 9 bases fitting TRBD1. In germline, CDR1 is LNHDA, CDR2 SQIVND (reference sequence). J gave up 7 bases and V 8 bases, and 8 bases lay outside the gene matches. The CDR3 spans 14 residues. The CDR3 sequence is CASRIRTGVEKLFF. DNA for the CDR3: TGTGCCAGTCGCATAAGGACAGGGGTTGAAAAACTGTTTTTT.